These 21 T cell receptor beta chains came from one sample sequenced in a study of blood T cells in healthy people across ages. It was with a sample-barcoded 5' primer and a J-beta primer mix that a second PCR of roughly 7 to 12 cycles was run. TCRdb used MiXCR to reprocess the 5' RACE reads, holding one entry per CDR3 protein. The table lists fewer than 700,000 distinct CDR3 sequences, roughly 43% of them singletons, with about 30% in the top ten. Material for sequencing was blood. These receptors came from an elderly man in good health.

A few counts support this clonotype. The V and J genes are TRBV21-1 and TRBJ2-1. TRBV21-1 is described as a pseudogene. The CDR3 is made up of 15 amino acids. The CDR3 DNA follows: TGTGCCAGCGGTTACTTTCCAGAGTGGGCCAATGAGCAGTTCTTC. This codes for CASGYFPEWANEQFF.

This clonotype was recorded a few times. The chain recombines TRBV4-3 with TRBJ2-7, with D possibly matching TRBD2 (6 bases). Deletions cut 3 bases from V and 4 bases from J, with 16 bases between. In germline, CDR1 is LGHNA, CDR2 YSLEER. CDR3 length: 15 amino acids. Here the CDR3 reads CASSQNRHGGYEQYF. In DNA, the CDR3 is TGCGCCAGCAGCCAGAACAGGCACGGGGGATACGAGCAGTACTTC.

This clonotype turned up a few times. The chain is built from TRBV20-1 and TRBJ2-1, with 15 bases identical to TRBD2. The CDR3 has 18 residues. CDR1 DFQATT and CDR2 SNEGSKA come from the germline V gene (reference sequence). The junction had 13 bases not matched to a gene; V was cut back by 3 bases and J by 7 bases. CDR3 sequence (DNA): TGCAGTGCTAGGCCCGGGACTAGCGGGGGGCGGTACTTTAATGAGCAGTTCTTC. It encodes CSARPGTSGGRYFNEQFF.

The chain is built from TRBV7-9 and TRBJ1-5; 7 bases are a match to TRBD1. Germline CDR1 reads SEHNR; CDR2 reads FQNEAQ (reference sequence). CDR3 length equals 16 residues. J gave up 4 bases and V 2 bases, and 8 bases lay outside the gene matches. The CDR3 region is CASSLQTGPVNQPQHF. The CDR3 DNA reads as TGTGCCAGCAGCTTACAGACAGGGCCGGTTAATCAGCCCCAGCATTTT.

The rearrangement joins TRBV20-1 to TRBJ1-5, with D possibly matching TRBD1 (6 bases). The germline V gene has CDR1 DFQATT and CDR2 SNEGSKA (reference sequence). Trimming cost V 4 bases and J 4 bases, with 14 bases left between them. This CDR3 is 14 amino acids long. The CDR3 region has the DNA TGCAGTGCTAAAGGGGGGGTTGATAATCAGCCCCAGCATTTT. This encodes CSAKGGVDNQPQHF.

The rearrangement joins TRBV20-1 to TRBJ1-6, with 7 bases identical to TRBD1. The J segment lost 8 bases and the V segment lost 5 bases, leaving 6 bases of the junction unmatched. The length of the CDR3 is 13 residues. Germline-derived CDR1 and CDR2 are DFQATT and SNEGSKA (reference sequence). DNA for the CDR3: TGCAGTGCTTATCGGGACAGAGATTCACCCCTCCACTTT. As protein: CSAYRDRDSPLHF.

This sequence joins TRBV15 and TRBJ2-7, with D hard to call. Germline CDR1 reads LNHNV; CDR2 reads YYDKDF (reference sequence). This CDR3 has 15 residues. V was pared by 4 bases and J by 0 bases, with 13 bases between. CDR3 nucleotides: TGTGCCACCAGCAAACTTGACACCAGCTCCTACGAGCAGTACTTC. This translates into CATSKLDTSSYEQYF.

This clonotype was detected a few times. V and J are TRBV7-3 and TRBJ2-3; TRBD1 agrees at 7 bases. Trimming removed 2 bases from V and 3 bases from J; junction bases left unmatched: 2. This CDR3 has 14 residues. Germline loops: CDR1 SGHTA, CDR2 FQGTGA. For the CDR3, the DNA is TGTGCCAGCAGCTTAGGGACAGTAACAGATACGCAGTATTTT. Protein product: CASSLGTVTDTQYF.

This clonotype has a single count. A much larger clone is a single base away; this may be a read error. This chain connects TRBV6-2 or TRBV6-3 to TRBJ2-7, with D perhaps being TRBD1 or TRBD2 (5 bases each). The CDR3 spans 14 residues. V lost 6 bases to trimming and J lost 5 bases, with 17 bases between them. Germline assignment: CDR1 MNHEY and CDR2 SVGEGT. The CDR3 DNA sequence: TGTGCCAGCAGAAACAGGAGAGCGGCCCACGAGCAGTACTTC. Its protein is CASRNRRAAHEQYF.

CDR3: CASSLTGFGETQYF. In DNA, the CDR3 is TGTGCCAGCAGCTTAACAGGGTTTGGGGAGACCCAGTACTTC. The chain joins TRBV11-3 to TRBJ2-5; D may be TRBD1 (6 bases). The germline CDR1 and CDR2 sequences are SGHNT and YENEEA. V lost 2 bases, J lost 5 bases, and 12 bases lay in between. This CDR3 is 14 amino acids long.

In regard to this clonotype: A much larger clone lies one base from this, so it may be a read error. The genes are TRBV4-2 and TRBJ2-6, with 7 nucleotides matching TRBD2. V trimming: 8 bases; J trimming: 2 bases; junction bases outside the gene matches: 6. In germline, CDR1 is LGHNA, CDR2 YNFKEQ. This CDR3 has 15 amino acids. CDR3 DNA sequence: TGTGCCAGCGAAGCCAGCGGGGCTGGGGCCAACGTCCTGACTTTC. Translating gives CASEASGAGANVLTF.

In this sample, this clonotype turned up many times. The chain couples TRBV20-1 to TRBJ2-6; no firm D call. Germline CDR1 is DFQATT and CDR2 is SNEGSKA (reference sequence). Trimming shortened V by 5 bases and J by 1 base, and 9 bases separated the two germline ends. This CDR3 has 14 residues. The CDR3 protein is CSAPIGSGANVLTF. CDR3 coding DNA: TGCAGTGCTCCTATAGGGTCTGGGGCCAACGTCCTGACTTTC.

The CDR3 sequence is CASLRPGGAGYTF. The CDR3 nucleotides read TGTGCCAGCCTACGACCGGGAGGCGCAGGCTACACCTTC. V gene TRBV28 combines with J gene TRBJ1-2; D call uncertain. V was pared by 8 bases and J by 8 bases, with 18 bases between. CDR3 length: 13 amino acids. Germline CDR1 reads MDHEN; CDR2 reads SYDVKM.

The rearrangement uses TRBV6-2 or TRBV6-3 and TRBJ2-1; D may match TRBD1 or TRBD2 (5 bases each). V was cut by 0 bases and J by 0 bases, with 12 bases left in between. Germline assignment: CDR1 MNHEY and CDR2 SVGEGT. This CDR3 is 17 amino acids long. Here the CDR3 reads CASSYSLPGTSYNEQFF. CDR3 DNA: TGTGCCAGCAGTTACTCGCTTCCCGGGACCTCCTACAATGAGCAGTTCTTC.

This clonotype was counted a few times. The CDR3 nucleotides read TGTGCCACCACCCTCGTAACCTACGAGCAGTACTTC. Protein product: CATTLVTYEQYF. The V and J genes are TRBV24-1 and TRBJ2-7; D is unclear. Germline CDR1 is KGHDR and CDR2 is SFDVKD. The CDR3 consists of 12 residues. V dropped 8 bases and J dropped 2 bases, with 9 bases sitting between them.

The gene calls are TRBV10-3 and TRBJ1-6; 9 bases fit TRBD1. The CDR3 runs 14 residues. The germline gives CDR1 ENHRY, CDR2 SYGVKD. V shed 6 bases and J 8 bases; nucleotides not matched to a gene: 5. The CDR3 is CAISPGQGDSPLHF. In DNA form, the CDR3 reads TGTGCCATCAGCCCGGGACAGGGCGATTCACCCCTCCACTTT.

This chain connects TRBV29-1 to TRBJ1-2; D is possibly TRBD1 (5 bases). This CDR3 comprises 14 residues. Trimming cost V 1 base and J 4 bases, with 13 bases left between them. Germline V gene data show CDR1 as SQVTM and CDR2 as ANQGSEA. Here the CDR3 DNA reads TGCAGCGTTGAAGGGACAACCAGCCTCTATGGCTACACCTTC. It encodes CSVEGTTSLYGYTF.

This clonotype appeared once. V and J are TRBV12-3 or TRBV12-4 and TRBJ1-5; 7 bases match TRBD1. The CDR3 runs to 14 residues. Trimming took 2 bases from V and 4 from J; bases not matched to a gene: 2. The CDR3 nucleotides read TGTGCCAGCAGTTTAAGGGACAGAAATCAGCCCCAGCATTTT. It codes for CASSLRDRNQPQHF.

This clonotype has just a few counts. This chain uses TRBV20-1 with TRBJ2-3; a weak D match, TRBD1 (6 bases). This CDR3 has 13 residues. V shed 4 bases and J shed 3 bases, with 11 bases lying between them. The germline V gene has CDR1 DFQATT and CDR2 SNEGSKA (reference sequence). CDR3 amino acids: CSATRGQTDTQYF. The CDR3 DNA reads as TGCAGTGCTACACGCGGACAGACAGATACGCAGTATTTT.

This chain joins TRBV21-1 and TRBJ2-3; the D call of TRBD1 is as the table states it, not checked on the DNA. TRBV21-1 is designated a pseudogene. The CDR3 is 17 residues long. The CDR3 is CASSKGSGHHGRDTQYF. The CDR3 DNA is TGTGCCAGCAGCAAAGGGTCAGGGCACCACGGAAGGGATACGCAGTATTTT.

This clonotype has more than one count but fewer than ten. The genes are TRBV20-1 and TRBJ2-1; D perhaps matches TRBD2 (5 bases). V was trimmed by 2 bases and J by 3 bases, leaving 11 bases between them. CDR1 and CDR2 (germline): DFQATT, SNEGSKA (reference sequence). The CDR3 has 14 residues. CDR3 nucleotide sequence: TGCAGTGCTAGACGTCTAGCCGGCTACAATGAGCAGTTCTTC. Translating gives CSARRLAGYNEQFF.